Below, 16 T cell receptor beta chains from the same sample are listed, as sequenced in a study of blood T cell repertoires in COVID-19. Libraries were prepared by immunoSEQ multiplex PCR; TCRdb keeps only in-frame clonotypes and omits some of them. The table lists tens of thousands of clones, more than 65% of them singletons. Sequencing used peripheral blood. Every receptor here comes from a human donor in a cohort sampled during active COVID-19.

The V call is TRBV19, the J call TRBJ1-2, with D perhaps TRBD1 (5 bases). Germline V gene lookup returns CDR1 LNHDA and CDR2 SQIVND (reference sequence). The germline V and J ends were trimmed by 1 base and 0 bases, with 9 bases remaining between them. This CDR3 has 15 residues. CDR3 DNA: TGTGCCAGTAGTATAGCCCAGGGTCCTAACTATGGCTACACCTTC. This encodes CASSIAQGPNYGYTF.

The chain recombines TRBV2 with TRBJ2-7; a weak D match, TRBD2 (6 bases). V was clipped by 5 bases and J by 4 bases, with 9 bases between them. The CDR3 covers 12 residues. CDR1 is SNHLY and CDR2 is FYNNEI in the germline V gene. The DNA of the CDR3 is TGTGCCAGCAGTCCCGGGAGTTACGAGCAGTACTTC. Translation gives CASSPGSYEQYF.

V gene TRBV28 combines with J gene TRBJ1-2; 7 nucleotides match TRBD1. Trimming at V came to 5 bases and at J to 0 bases, leaving 12 bases not matched to a gene. There are 17 residues in the CDR3. CDR1 and CDR2 from the germline V gene are MDHEN and SYDVKM. The chain's CDR3 is CASSMYLGDSTNYGYTF. In nucleotides, the CDR3 is TGTGCCAGCAGTATGTACCTAGGGGACAGCACTAACTATGGCTACACCTTC.

The rearrangement uses TRBV6-2 or TRBV6-3 and TRBJ1-5; TRBD1 is a possible D gene (6 bases). Germline CDR1 MNHEY, CDR2 SVGEGT. V was shortened by 7 bases and J by 4 bases, with 17 bases between the two germline ends. This CDR3 contains 15 residues. As DNA, the CDR3 is TGTGCCAGCACCCCCGGGAGGGGGGTAAATCAGCCCCAGCATTTT. It translates to CASTPGRGVNQPQHF.

V gene TRBV3-1 (or the pseudogene TRBV3-2) combines with J gene TRBJ2-4, with 11 bases matching TRBD2. Germline assignment: CDR1 LGHDT and CDR2 YNNKEL (reference sequence). Trimming took 3 bases from V and 3 from J; bases not matched to a gene: 1. This CDR3 spans 15 amino acids. CDR3 sequence (DNA): TGTGCCAGCAGCCATGGACTAGCGGGCAAAAACATTCAGTACTTC. Protein sequence: CASSHGLAGKNIQYF.

The genes are TRBV6-2 or TRBV6-3 and TRBJ1-5, with D perhaps TRBD1 (6 bases). Germline loops: CDR1 MNHEY, CDR2 SVGEGT. This CDR3 spans 16 amino acids. V was clipped by 2 bases and J by 5 bases, with 16 bases between them. The CDR3 loop reads CASSYDASRGDQPQHF. The CDR3 DNA is TGTGCCAGCAGTTACGATGCGTCCAGGGGCGATCAGCCCCAGCATTTT.

This clone was observed a handful of times. The chain combines TRBV4-3 with TRBJ2-2; TRBD2 is a possible D gene (6 bases). The CDR3 has 14 residues. CDR1 and CDR2 (germline): LGHNA, YSLEER. Between the trimmed V and J ends, which lost 1 base and 7 bases, there was a span of 10 bases. The CDR3 bases are TGCGCCAGCAGCCAAGCGGGAGCGGTCGGGGAGCTGTTTTTT. It encodes CASSQAGAVGELFF.

The chain links TRBV5-1 to TRBJ1-1, with TRBD1 matching 10 bases. Unmatched junction bases numbered 3, after V lost 7 bases and J lost 3 bases. The CDR3 is made up of 13 amino acids. The germline V gene has CDR1 SGHRS and CDR2 YFSETQ. The CDR3 DNA reads TGCGCCAGCTGGACAGGGGGTGACACTGAAGCTTTCTTT. It specifies CASWTGGDTEAFF. Complete variable domain (other parts from reference TRBV5-1 and TRBJ1-1): KAGVTQTPRYLIKTRGQQVTLSCSPISGHRSVSWYQQTPGQGLQFLFEYFSETQRNKGNFPGRFSGRQFSNSRSEMNVSTLELGDSALYLCASWTGGDTEAFFGQGTRLTVV.

This clone was observed once. The chain links TRBV18 to TRBJ2-7; possible D gene TRBD1, 7 bases. The CDR3 has 14 amino acids. The germline V gene has CDR1 KGHSH and CDR2 LQKENI. The V end was cut by 5 bases, the J end by 3 bases, with 14 bases between. The CDR3 region is CASSSNRGGYEQYF. The CDR3 DNA is TGTGCCAGCTCATCCAACAGGGGAGGCTACGAGCAGTACTTC.

The gene calls are TRBV6-5 and TRBJ1-4, with 9 bases fitting TRBD1. CDR3 size: 16 residues. The V segment lost 2 bases and the J segment 7 bases; nucleotides outside the gene matches: 8. In germline, CDR1 is MNHEY, CDR2 SVGAGI. This CDR3 is CASSYDRGTGSEKLFF. Here the CDR3 DNA reads TGTGCCAGCAGTTACGACCGAGGGACAGGGTCTGAAAAACTGTTTTTT.

This sequence joins TRBV15 and TRBJ2-3, with unresolved D. The V and J ends lost 3 bases and 6 bases respectively, with 13 bases between them. The CDR3 spans 14 residues. Germline V gene data show CDR1 as LNHNV and CDR2 as YYDKDF (reference sequence). This chain's CDR3 is CATSRRAGVDTQYF. The CDR3 nucleotides read TGTGCCACCAGCAGGCGTGCCGGAGTGGATACGCAGTATTTT.

CDR3 coding DNA: TGCAGCGTTGAAGGCTGGGGGCGACAGGGGAGGCTGGTAGGGACTGAAGCTTTCTTT. Residues: CSVEGWGRQGRLVGTEAFF. The genes are TRBV29-1 and TRBJ1-1; 8 bases are shared with TRBD1. This CDR3 has 19 residues. V shed 1 base, J shed 5 bases, and the junction held 21 bases outside the gene matches. Germline V CDR1 and CDR2: SQVTM, ANQGSEA.

The V call is TRBV24-1, the J call TRBJ2-6; a weak D match, TRBD1 (5 bases). This CDR3 is built from 15 residues. Trimming took off 4 bases at V and 2 bases at J, with 8 bases between the two ends. Germline values: CDR1 KGHDR, CDR2 SFDVKD. In DNA form, the CDR3 reads TGTGCCACCAGTGACCCAGGGACTGGGGCCAACGTCCTGACTTTC. Translation: CATSDPGTGANVLTF.

The rearrangement joins TRBV4-1 to TRBJ2-5, with D maybe TRBD2 (5 bases). The germline V and J ends were trimmed by 1 base and 5 bases, with 11 bases remaining between them. The V gene's germline CDR1 is MGHRA and CDR2 YSYEKL. The CDR3 contains 14 residues. CDR3 in DNA: TGCGCCAGCAGCCAAGTGAGAGGGCCGGAGACCCAGTACTTC. Protein: CASSQVRGPETQYF.

J is TRBJ2-5 and V is TRBV7-8; D is ambiguous. Germline CDR1 SGHVS, CDR2 FQNEAQ. The CDR3 runs to 14 residues. Trimming pared 2 bases from V and 2 bases from J, leaving 9 bases between. The chain's CDR3 is CASSLPLEQETQYF. The CDR3 region has the DNA TGTGCCAGCAGCTTACCACTTGAGCAAGAGACCCAGTACTTC.

This clone is a singleton in its sample. The chain is built from TRBV7-9 and TRBJ2-7; D might be TRBD1 (7 bases). The CDR3 loop spans 15 amino acids. Germline V gene data show CDR1 as SEHNR and CDR2 as FQNEAQ (reference sequence). Trimming pared 5 bases from V and 0 bases from J, leaving 14 bases between. The CDR3 spells CASSPSGGTSYEQYF. CDR3 bases: TGTGCCAGCAGCCCCTCAGGGGGGACCTCCTACGAGCAGTACTTC.